This entry is about one T cell receptor beta chain. The assay was immunoSEQ multiplex PCR, and TCRdb's table has in-frame clones only and misses some. Counted here are roughly 280,000 clones, 75% to 95% occurring once; the ten biggest clones make up 2.5% to 3%. This entry comes from a study of blood T cell repertoires in COVID-19. Across the study: Both acute and convalescent COVID-19 samples were obtained from the United States, Italy and Spain.

This TCR derives from a man aged 35-49 years who had been exposed to COVID-19. Sequenced: PBMCs or T cells enriched from blood (not recorded which).

Written as DNA, the CDR3 is TGTGCCAGCAGCCCCCCCCCTCCGGGTTTTCAGCCCCAGCATTTT. This gives the protein CASSPPPPGFQPQHF. The rearrangement joins TRBV4-2 to TRBJ1-5; D gene ambiguous. Germline V gives CDR1 LGHNA, CDR2 YNFKEQ. V dropped 4 bases and J dropped 6 bases, with 16 bases sitting between them. This CDR3 is 15 amino acids long.